These 11 T cell receptor beta chains share one sample of origin, sequenced in a study of cytomegalovirus exposure and HLA in healthy donors. Profiled with immunoSEQ multiplex PCR; TCRdb holds only in-frame clones, not every one. Seen here are some 73,000 clones, approximately 90% observed once, and the top ten hold 3% to 4%. Sequenced sample: PBMCs. The receptor source for this set is a woman between 18 and 30 years old in good health and CMV-seropositive.

V gene TRBV29-1 combines with J gene TRBJ2-7, with 8 bases lining up with TRBD1. V lost 6 bases to trimming and J lost 4 bases; unmatched junction nucleotides: 5. CDR3 length: 12 residues. The germline gives CDR1 SQVTM, CDR2 ANQGSEA. DNA for the CDR3: TGCAGCGTGCGACAGGGGTCGTACGAGCAGTACTTC. Residues: CSVRQGSYEQYF.

The chain joins TRBV11-3 to TRBJ2-2; D possibly corresponds to TRBD1 (6 bases). V shed 5 bases and J shed 1 base, with 17 bases lying between them. The germline CDR1 and CDR2 sequences are SGHNT and YENEEA. The CDR3 sequence is 17 residues long. The CDR3 DNA reads as TGTGCCAGCAGCGGCCGACCCCGGGACAAGAACACCGGGGAGCTGTTTTTT. Its protein is CASSGRPRDKNTGELFF.

This chain uses TRBV29-1 with TRBJ2-7; D might be TRBD2 (6 bases). CDR1 SQVTM and CDR2 ANQGSEA come from the germline V gene. With 1 base removed from V and 6 bases from J, the gap between germline ends came to 7 bases. This CDR3 spans 11 amino acids. CDR3 DNA: TGCAGCGTTGAAGTCGGGGGCGAGCAGTACTTC. This encodes CSVEVGGEQYF.

The chain combines TRBV28 with TRBJ1-1; D is possibly TRBD1 (5 bases). Germline V lookup: CDR1 MDHEN, CDR2 SYDVKM. The CDR3 sequence is 14 residues long. V shed 2 bases and J shed 1 base, with 8 bases lying between them. The CDR3 here is CASSLHQGNTEAFF. DNA for the CDR3: TGTGCCAGCAGTTTACATCAGGGGAACACTGAAGCTTTCTTT.

The chain uses TRBV19 and TRBJ2-7; tentative D call: TRBD2 (5 bases). The CDR3 covers 12 residues. Trimming removed 6 bases at V and 5 bases at J, with 11 bases between. Per the germline V gene, CDR1 is LNHDA and CDR2 is SQIVND (reference sequence). The CDR3 is CASSPSGNEQYF. CDR3 DNA: TGTGCCAGTAGCCCCTCCGGGAACGAGCAGTACTTC. The full variable domain, completed using reference TRBV19 and TRBJ2-7, is DGGITQSPKYLFRKEGQNVTLSCEQNLNHDAMYWYRQDPGQGLRLIYYSQIVNDFQKGDIAEGYSVSREKKESFPLTVTSAQKNPTAFYLCASSPSGNEQYFGPGTRLTVT.

The gene calls are TRBV28 and TRBJ1-4; possibly TRBD1 for D (6 bases). The CDR3 runs 15 residues. Germline CDR1 reads MDHEN; CDR2 reads SYDVKM. The ends were cut back, 7 bases at V and 1 base at J, with 13 bases in the middle. The CDR3 sequence is CASNTPGQTNEKLFF. The CDR3 DNA follows: TGTGCCAGCAACACACCGGGACAAACTAATGAAAAACTGTTTTTT. Drawing the rest from reference TRBV28 and TRBJ1-4, the complete variable domain is DVKVTQSSRYLVKRTGEKVFLECVQDMDHENMFWYRQDPGLGLRLIYFSYDVKMKEKGDIPEGYSVSREKKERFSLILESASTNQTSMYLCASNTPGQTNEKLFFGSGTQLSVL.

The chain recombines TRBV2 with TRBJ2-3; D might be TRBD1 (5 bases). CDR1 SNHLY and CDR2 FYNNEI come from the germline V gene. Trimming took off 8 bases at V and 1 base at J, with 19 bases between the two ends. CDR3 length: 16 residues. CDR3 residues: CASSEAPGRRTDTQYF. The CDR3 nucleotides read TGTGCCAGCTCCGAAGCGCCAGGGCGACGCACAGATACGCAGTATTTT.

The V and J genes are TRBV5-4 and TRBJ2-1; TRBD1 matches 9 bases. Unmatched junction bases numbered 5, after V lost 3 bases and J lost 7 bases. This CDR3 is built from 14 residues. Looked up from germline, CDR1 is SGHNT and CDR2 is YYREEE (reference sequence). CDR3 sequence reads: CASSSRDRVNEQFF. The DNA for the CDR3 is TGTGCCAGCAGCTCCCGGGACAGGGTGAATGAGCAGTTCTTC.

V usage is TRBV29-1 and J usage is TRBJ1-4, with 7 nucleotides matching TRBD1. The V and J ends lost 4 bases and 5 bases, in that order; junction bases with no gene match: 1. The V gene's germline CDR1 is SQVTM and CDR2 ANQGSEA. The CDR3 has 12 residues. CDR3 sequence (DNA): TGCAGCGTTGTACAGGGGAATGAAAAACTGTTTTTT. As protein: CSVVQGNEKLFF.

J is TRBJ1-6 and V is TRBV4-3; D is possibly TRBD1 (6 bases). The CDR3 has 14 amino acids. V was trimmed by 3 bases and J by 7 bases, leaving 10 bases between them. Germline CDR1 reads LGHNA; CDR2 reads YSLEER. CDR3: CASSQGHVNSPLHF. The CDR3 DNA follows: TGCGCCAGCAGCCAGGGACACGTCAATTCACCCCTCCACTTT.

The sample holds one count of this clone. The chain combines TRBV23-1 with TRBJ1-6; TRBD1 is a possible D gene (6 bases). TRBV23-1 qualifies as an ORF whose function is uncertain. The V and J ends lost 7 bases and 10 bases respectively, with 11 bases between them. There are 12 residues in the CDR3. CDR3 DNA sequence: TGCGCCAGCACACAGGGTGGCTCACCCCTCCACTTT. Translating it yields CASTQGGSPLHF.